This T cell receptor beta chain was found in a study of T cell repertoires in cytomegalovirus infection. TCRdb analysed the reads with MiXCR anew, one entry per CDR3 protein. The sample shows fewer than 1,000,000 distinct CDR3 sequences, 25% to 40% of them seen only once. This clonotype has at least ten counts. What it binds is not known. CDR1 and CDR2 from the germline V gene are SGHVS and FNYEAQ. V was shortened by 7 bases and J by 13 bases, with 17 bases between the two germline ends. The CDR3 runs 12 residues. The sequence came from a human donor in good health (CMV status not recorded). Some clones in this sample may be carry-over from other donors' samples. The chain employs TRBV7-6 and TRBJ2-1; perhaps TRBD2 as D (5 bases). The specimen comprised cultured CD8+ T cells from PBMCs, sampled from culture after CMV antigen stimulation. The CDR3 reads CASTGKGAVQFF. The CDR3 DNA is TGTGCCAGCACTGGAAAAGGAGCGGTTCAGTTCTTC.